The 26 T cell receptor beta chains given below trace back to one sample, sequenced in a study of blood T cell repertoires in COVID-19. TCRdb keeps only in-frame clones here, not all; method: immunoSEQ multiplex PCR. The sample gives over 100,000 clones, approximately 91% of which show up once; about 4% is in the top ten. Source material: peripheral blood. Receptor source: a man aged 18 to 29 with acute or convalescent COVID-19.

The chain is built from TRBV11-2 and TRBJ1-3; 9 bases line up with TRBD1. CDR1 is SGHAT and CDR2 is FQNNGV in the germline V gene. This CDR3 region has 17 residues. The V and J ends lost 5 bases and 0 bases, in that order; junction bases with no gene match: 8. CDR3 residues: CASSPRTGASSGNTIYF. CDR3 in DNA: TGTGCCAGCAGCCCTCGGACAGGGGCGTCCTCTGGAAACACCATATATTTT.

The genes are TRBV7-6 and TRBJ2-7; 11 nucleotides line up with TRBD2. In germline, CDR1 is SGHVS, CDR2 FNYEAQ. V lost 4 bases to trimming and J lost 2 bases; unmatched junction nucleotides: 7. CDR3 length: 16 residues. The CDR3 DNA follows: TGTGCCAGCAGCTCCCAAGAACTAGCGGGAGCCTACGAGCAGTACTTC. It translates to CASSSQELAGAYEQYF.

The chain recombines TRBV15 with TRBJ1-2; 10 nucleotides match TRBD1. CDR1 LNHNV and CDR2 YYDKDF come from the germline V gene (reference sequence). V shed 4 bases, J shed 0 bases, and the junction held 5 bases outside the gene matches. The CDR3 extends over 16 amino acids. For the CDR3, the DNA is TGTGCCACCAGCAAGGGACAGGGGAAGACTAACTATGGCTACACCTTC. It yields the protein CATSKGQGKTNYGYTF.

The rearrangement joins TRBV6-5 to TRBJ2-3; 9 positions match TRBD1. This CDR3 comprises 15 residues. V gave up 5 bases and J gave up 4 bases; unmatched junction bases: 7. Germline V gene sequence: CDR1 MNHEY, CDR2 SVGAGI. CDR3 in amino acids: CASSPGTGIADTQYF. The CDR3 nucleotides are TGTGCCAGCAGTCCCGGGACAGGGATCGCAGATACGCAGTATTTT.

The V and J genes are TRBV6-5 and TRBJ1-1; 7 nucleotides agree with TRBD1. The trim removed 6 bases at V and 6 bases at J, leaving 7 bases unmatched. Germline V gene data show CDR1 as MNHEY and CDR2 as SVGAGI. The CDR3 runs 13 residues. The DNA for the CDR3 is TGTGCCAGCAGAGGAAGAACAGGGGCTGAAGCTTTCTTT. Translated, it gives CASRGRTGAEAFF.

The genes are TRBV4-1 and TRBJ1-5; no clear D. V was cut by 0 bases and J by 8 bases, with 11 bases left in between. This CDR3 contains 14 residues. Germline assignment: CDR1 MGHRA and CDR2 YSYEKL. Here the CDR3 DNA reads TGCGCCAGCAGCCAAGATCGGGGAGGCGAGCCCCAGCATTTT. Protein sequence: CASSQDRGGEPQHF.

This chain links TRBV10-2 with TRBJ2-5; weak D call: TRBD2 (6 bases). V was clipped by 7 bases and J by 4 bases, with 13 bases between them. The CDR3 sequence is 13 residues long. In germline, CDR1 is WSHSY, CDR2 SAAADI. Here the CDR3 reads CASMMGGAETQYF. The CDR3 DNA reads TGCGCCAGCATGATGGGCGGGGCAGAGACCCAGTACTTC.

The chain uses TRBV7-9 and TRBJ2-1; D perhaps matches TRBD2 (5 bases). V dropped 1 base and J dropped 4 bases, with 17 bases sitting between them. The CDR3 loop spans 17 amino acids. CDR1 is SEHNR, CDR2 FQNEAQ, per germline (reference sequence). The CDR3 loop reads CASSLGVTAGAYNEQFF. As DNA, the CDR3 is TGTGCCAGCAGCTTAGGTGTAACGGCGGGTGCTTACAATGAGCAGTTCTTC.

The CDR3 reads CASSLPRDREYTTF. The CDR3 coding sequence is TGTGCCAGCAGCCTCCCCCGGGACAGGGAATACACCACCTTC. The chain joins TRBV5-4 to TRBJ1-2; 9 nucleotides line up with TRBD1. This CDR3 is built from 14 residues. The ends lost 4 bases at V and 13 bases at J; junction bases unmatched: 14. Germline V gene sequence: CDR1 SGHNT, CDR2 YYREEE (reference sequence).

The chain joins TRBV7-9 to TRBJ1-3; D not resolved. The CDR3 consists of 15 residues. Trimming shortened V by 1 base and J by 1 base, and 8 bases separated the two germline ends. The germline CDR1 and CDR2 sequences are SEHNR and FQNEAQ (reference sequence). The CDR3 is CASSLGGVSGNTIYF. The CDR3 coding sequence is TGTGCCAGCAGCTTAGGGGGAGTGTCTGGAAACACCATATATTTT.

The CDR3 loop is CASSEGGVYEKLFF. The CDR3 region has the DNA TGTGCCAGCAGTGAGGGGGGTGTGTACGAAAAACTGTTTTTT. The chain uses TRBV6-1 and TRBJ1-4; tentative D call: TRBD1 (5 bases). CDR3 length: 14 residues. Germline CDR1 reads MNHNS; CDR2 reads SASEGT. V lost 3 bases and J lost 8, with 13 bases in between.

V gene TRBV19 combines with J gene TRBJ1-5, with TRBD1 identical over 10 bases. Germline V gives CDR1 LNHDA, CDR2 SQIVND (reference sequence). V shed 10 bases, J shed 6 bases, and the junction held 9 bases outside the gene matches. The CDR3 spans 14 residues. In DNA form, the CDR3 reads TGTGCCACCCGACAGGGGGCTATGGGTCAGCCCCAGCATTTT. This codes for CATRQGAMGQPQHF.

The chain is built from TRBV9 and TRBJ2-7; a possible D gene is TRBD2 (5 bases). This CDR3 has 15 amino acids. V shed 4 bases and J shed 6 bases, with 20 bases lying between them. The germline CDR1 and CDR2 sequences are SGDLS and YYNGEE. The DNA of the CDR3 is TGTGCCAGCAGCCCCCGCTTGGGAGTTCTACGCGAGCAGTACTTC. Encoded protein: CASSPRLGVLREQYF. The full variable domain, rest sourced from reference TRBV9 and TRBJ2-7, is DSGVTQTPKHLITATGQRVTLRCSPRSGDLSVYWYQQSLDQGLQFLIQYYNGEERAKGNILERFSAQQFPDLHSELNLSSLELGDSALYFCASSPRLGVLREQYFGPGTRLTVT.

This chain links TRBV7-9 with TRBJ1-2, with 8 bases fitting TRBD1. Trimming at V came to 1 base and at J to 3 bases, leaving 4 bases not matched to a gene. CDR1 is SEHNR, CDR2 FQNEAQ, per germline (reference sequence). The CDR3 has 15 amino acids. DNA for the CDR3: TGTGCCAGCAGCTTAGGGGACAGGATCGACTATGGCTACACCTTC. It translates to CASSLGDRIDYGYTF.

This sequence joins TRBV5-1 and TRBJ1-2; D may be TRBD1 (5 bases). CDR1 is SGHRS, CDR2 YFSETQ, per germline. V gave up 0 bases and J gave up 2 bases, with 5 bases separating them. This CDR3 contains 13 residues. The CDR3 loop reads CASSLGGNYGYTF. CDR3 in DNA: TGCGCCAGCAGCTTGGGGGGCAACTATGGCTACACCTTC.

Worth noting for this clone: This same CDR3 is encoded by further DNA sequences in the sample. This chain links TRBV5-1 with TRBJ2-1; weak D call: TRBD1 (6 bases). From germline, CDR1 is SGHRS and CDR2 YFSETQ. Trimming stripped 2 bases from V and 8 bases from J, with 20 bases between. This CDR3 spans 16 amino acids. The CDR3 DNA follows: TGCGCCAGCAGCTTAAGGGCAGGGGAACCCTCCGATGAGCAGTTCTTC. Translated, it gives CASSLRAGEPSDEQFF. Using reference TRBV5-1 and TRBJ2-1 for the parts outside the CDR3, the full variable domain is KAGVTQTPRYLIKTRGQQVTLSCSPISGHRSVSWYQQTPGQGLQFLFEYFSETQRNKGNFPGRFSGRQFSNSRSEMNVSTLELGDSALYLCASSLRAGEPSDEQFFGPGTRLTVL.

V gene TRBV27 combines with J gene TRBJ2-3; D not resolved. The CDR3 runs 14 residues. Trimming cost V 0 bases and J 0 bases, with 4 bases left between them. Germline V gives CDR1 MNHEY, CDR2 SMNVEV (reference sequence). This CDR3 reads CASSLSRSTDTQYF. The CDR3 DNA reads TGTGCCAGCAGTTTATCCCGGAGCACAGATACGCAGTATTTT.

The rearrangement uses TRBV18 and TRBJ1-2; TRBD1 might be the D (5 bases). The V gene lost 3 bases and the J gene lost 8 bases, with 19 bases spanning the gap. From germline, CDR1 is KGHSH and CDR2 LQKENI. This CDR3 is 15 amino acids long. The chain's CDR3 is CASSPQVDSPWGYTF. CDR3 sequence (DNA): TGTGCCAGCTCACCGCAAGTCGACAGCCCGTGGGGCTACACCTTC. Based on the CDR3 plus reference TRBV18 and TRBJ1-2, the full variable domain is NAGVMQNPRHLVRRRGQEARLRCSPMKGHSHVYWYRQLPEEGLKFMVYLQKENIIDESGMPKERFSAEFPKEGPSILRIQQVVRGDSAAYFCASSPQVDSPWGYTFGSGTRLTVV.

V is TRBV6-5 and J is TRBJ2-6; no definite D call. Germline V gene sequence: CDR1 MNHEY, CDR2 SVGAGI. This CDR3 contains 15 residues. The V and J ends lost 5 bases and 4 bases respectively, with 12 bases between them. CDR3 residues: CASSQLIGGANVLTF. DNA of the CDR3: TGTGCCAGCAGTCAACTCATCGGGGGGGCCAACGTCCTGACTTTC.

This clone was observed once. This chain links TRBV20-1 with TRBJ1-2; D unresolved. V lost 5 bases, J lost 0 bases, and 4 bases lay in between. The germline V gene has CDR1 DFQATT and CDR2 SNEGSKA (reference sequence). The CDR3 loop spans 11 amino acids. The CDR3 bases are TGCAGTGCTCCAGCTAACTATGGCTACACCTTC. Amino acid sequence: CSAPANYGYTF.

V is TRBV5-1 and J is TRBJ1-3; 7 bases fit TRBD1. V lost 4 bases and J lost 5; bases outside the gene matches: 6. The germline gives CDR1 SGHRS, CDR2 YFSETQ. This CDR3 has 14 residues. The CDR3 nucleotides read TGCGCCAGCAGCGAAGCAGGGGGAAGAAACACCATATATTTT. Residues: CASSEAGGRNTIYF. Variable domain in full (rest from reference TRBV5-1 and TRBJ1-3): KAGVTQTPRYLIKTRGQQVTLSCSPISGHRSVSWYQQTPGQGLQFLFEYFSETQRNKGNFPGRFSGRQFSNSRSEMNVSTLELGDSALYLCASSEAGGRNTIYFGEGSWLTVV.

The gene calls are TRBV5-1 and TRBJ2-7; 8 bases map to TRBD1. Per the germline V gene, CDR1 is SGHRS and CDR2 is YFSETQ. The CDR3 length is 15 residues. The junction had 5 bases not matched to a gene; V was cut back by 0 bases and J by 3 bases. CDR3 region: CASSLEAGGNYEQYF. CDR3 sequence (DNA): TGCGCCAGCAGCTTGGAGGCAGGGGGCAACTACGAGCAGTACTTC.

CDR3 bases: TGTGCTAGTGGTTTAAGGACAAAGGGCGCTGAAGCTTTCTTT. Its translation: CASGLRTKGAEAFF. The chain carries TRBV12-5 and TRBJ1-1, with D tentatively TRBD1 (5 bases). Germline CDR1 LGHNT, CDR2 FRNRAP. V lost 3 bases to trimming and J lost 6 bases, with 14 bases between them. CDR3 length equals 14 residues.

The CDR3 bases are TGTGCCAGCTCACCCGACAGGACTAGCGGGAGGGCCAACCAAGAGACCCAGTACTTC. Its protein is CASSPDRTSGRANQETQYF. The gene calls are TRBV18 and TRBJ2-5, with 15 bases aligning to TRBD2. The CDR3 loop spans 19 amino acids. Germline assignment: CDR1 KGHSH and CDR2 LQKENI. Losses at the gene ends were 3 bases for V and 0 bases for J; bases not matched to a gene: 8.

J is TRBJ1-1 and V is TRBV5-1; D unresolved. Deletions cut 3 bases from V and 0 bases from J, with 12 bases between. This CDR3 has 15 residues. Germline values: CDR1 SGHRS, CDR2 YFSETQ. CDR3 residues: CASSWLGGLNTEAFF. For the CDR3, the DNA is TGCGCCAGCAGCTGGTTAGGAGGCTTGAACACTGAAGCTTTCTTT.

CDR3 DNA sequence: TGTGCCAGTAGAGGGGCTAGCGTATCGACAGATACGCAGTATTTT. It translates to CASRGASVSTDTQYF. The V gene is TRBV19, the J gene TRBJ2-3, with a possible D match to TRBD2 (6 bases). The ends were cut back, 6 bases at V and 3 bases at J, with 16 bases in the middle. Germline assignment: CDR1 LNHDA and CDR2 SQIVND (reference sequence). The CDR3 totals 15 residues. Based on the CDR3 plus reference TRBV19 and TRBJ2-3, the full variable domain is DGGITQSPKYLFRKEGQNVTLSCEQNLNHDAMYWYRQDPGQGLRLIYYSQIVNDFQKGDIAEGYSVSREKKESFPLTVTSAQKNPTAFYLCASRGASVSTDTQYFGPGTRLTVL.